Below are 11 T cell receptor beta chains sequenced from a single sample in a study of siplizumab effects on memory and regulatory T cells. The data were produced by immunoSEQ multiplex PCR, yet TCRdb's version contains in-frame clones alone and is incomplete. The sample yields just over 60,000 clones, approximately 79% seen once. The sequencing sample was made of memory CD4+ T cells sorted from blood. These receptors were taken from a human donor in good health.

This clone showed up just a few times. The chain combines TRBV10-3 with TRBJ1-1; no clear D gene. CDR1 and CDR2 (germline): ENHRY, SYGVKD. This CDR3 contains 15 residues. The V and J ends lost 3 bases and 4 bases respectively, with 15 bases between them. The CDR3 bases are TGTGCCATCAGTGAAGGGCGCTTAACGAGCACTGAAGCTTTCTTT. As protein: CAISEGRLTSTEAFF.

The chain carries TRBV5-4 and TRBJ1-2; the match to TRBD1 covers 10 bases. J was trimmed by 7 bases and V by 3 bases; bases with no gene match: 9. The CDR3 contains 15 residues. The germline V gene has CDR1 SGHNT and CDR2 YYREEE (reference sequence). This chain's CDR3 is CASSSPTGGVFGYTF. CDR3 DNA sequence: TGTGCCAGCAGCTCCCCGACAGGGGGCGTTTTTGGCTACACCTTC.

V is TRBV7-9 and J is TRBJ1-1; D might be TRBD1 (6 bases). This CDR3 region has 14 residues. CDR1 SEHNR and CDR2 FQNEAQ come from the germline V gene (reference sequence). V lost 3 bases, J lost 6 bases, and 14 bases lay in between. The CDR3 DNA reads TGTGCCAGCAGCTTTAGTACCCAGGGGCCTGAAGCTTTCTTT. This codes for CASSFSTQGPEAFF.

The chain uses TRBV5-4 and TRBJ2-7; 11 nucleotides align to TRBD2. This CDR3 has 17 amino acids. Trimming removed 2 bases from V and 3 bases from J; junction bases left unmatched: 10. Germline V gene sequence: CDR1 SGHNT, CDR2 YYREEE (reference sequence). CDR3 residues: CASSLASGGPGIYEQYF. CDR3 DNA: TGTGCCAGCAGCTTAGCTAGCGGGGGGCCCGGTATCTACGAGCAGTACTTC.

This rearrangement joins TRBV28 to TRBJ1-5; D call uncertain. The V gene lost 2 bases and the J gene lost 4 bases, with 6 bases spanning the gap. CDR3 size: 13 residues. Per germline, CDR1 MDHEN and CDR2 SYDVKM. CDR3 sequence reads: CASSLSGNQPQHF. DNA of the CDR3: TGTGCCAGCAGTTTAAGCGGGAATCAGCCCCAGCATTTT.

The chain carries TRBV9 and TRBJ2-7, with 9 bases lining up with TRBD2. The CDR3 is 14 residues long. The J segment lost 9 bases and the V segment lost 0 bases, leaving 7 bases of the junction unmatched. Germline CDR1 SGDLS, CDR2 YYNGEE. The CDR3 loop is CASSVVGGGAVQYF. CDR3 DNA sequence: TGTGCCAGCAGCGTAGTTGGCGGGGGGGCCGTGCAGTACTTC. Full variable domain (remainder filled in from reference TRBV9 and TRBJ2-7): DSGVTQTPKHLITATGQRVTLRCSPRSGDLSVYWYQQSLDQGLQFLIQYYNGEERAKGNILERFSAQQFPDLHSELNLSSLELGDSALYFCASSVVGGGAVQYFGPGTRLTVT.

The chain combines TRBV2 with TRBJ1-2; the D is unclear. Germline loops: CDR1 SNHLY, CDR2 FYNNEI. Between the trimmed V and J ends, which lost 8 bases and 1 base, there was a span of 8 bases. This CDR3 is 12 amino acids long. Here the CDR3 DNA reads TGTGCCAGCTACAGAGTTAACTATGGCTACACCTTC. Translating gives CASYRVNYGYTF.

The table lists this clone with a count of one. This chain links TRBV9 with TRBJ2-3; D assignment may be TRBD1 or TRBD2 (5 bases each). The CDR3 is made up of 12 amino acids. Germline V lookup: CDR1 SGDLS, CDR2 YYNGEE. Trimming took off 7 bases at V and 3 bases at J, with 9 bases between the two ends. CDR3 loop: CASGGSTDTQYF. The CDR3, as DNA: TGTGCCAGCGGGGGATCGACAGATACGCAGTATTTT.

V and J are TRBV5-1 and TRBJ1-4; 9 bases are a match to TRBD1. V was clipped by 5 bases and J by 5 bases; unmatched bases: 7. The CDR3 sequence is 15 residues long. Germline CDR1 is SGHRS and CDR2 is YFSETQ. DNA for the CDR3: TGCGCCAGCAGTCGCACAGGGGGCTTGAATGAAAAACTGTTTTTT. It codes for CASSRTGGLNEKLFF.

This clone was seen a single time. V gene TRBV4-2 combines with J gene TRBJ2-3; 11 bases map to TRBD2. V shed 4 bases, J shed 8 bases, and the junction held 11 bases outside the gene matches. The CDR3 spans 16 residues. Germline CDR1 and CDR2: LGHNA and YNFKEQ. CDR3 region: CASSPGTSGDQGTQYF. The CDR3, as DNA: TGTGCCAGCAGCCCCGGGACTAGCGGCGATCAGGGTACGCAGTATTTT.

In its sample, this clone was seen once. The V and J genes are TRBV5-5 and TRBJ2-1; D call uncertain. The CDR3 has 15 residues. The ends were cut back, 4 bases at V and 2 bases at J, with 13 bases in the middle. Germline loops: CDR1 SGHKS, CDR2 YYEKEE (reference sequence). Here the CDR3 reads CASSLQSVPYNEQFF. CDR3 bases: TGTGCCAGCAGCCTCCAGTCAGTGCCCTACAATGAGCAGTTCTTC.